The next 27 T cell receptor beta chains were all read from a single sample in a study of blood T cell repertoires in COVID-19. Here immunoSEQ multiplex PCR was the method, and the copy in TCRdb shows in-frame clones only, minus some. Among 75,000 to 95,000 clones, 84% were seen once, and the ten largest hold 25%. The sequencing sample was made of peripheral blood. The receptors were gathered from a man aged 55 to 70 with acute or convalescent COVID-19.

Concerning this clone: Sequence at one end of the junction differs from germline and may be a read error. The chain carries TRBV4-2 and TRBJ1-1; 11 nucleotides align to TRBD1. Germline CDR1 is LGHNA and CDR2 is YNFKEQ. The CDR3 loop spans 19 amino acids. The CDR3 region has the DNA TGTGCCAGCAGCCATCAAGTTACCGGGACAGGGGGGCGGAACGCTGAAGCTTTCTTT. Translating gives CASSHQVTGTGGRNAEAFF.

The CDR3: CASSKADTQYF. Written as DNA, the CDR3 is TGTGCCAGCAGCAAAGCCGATACGCAGTATTTT. The chain uses TRBV6-5 and TRBJ2-3; no firm D call. Deletions cut 6 bases from V and 6 bases from J, with 7 bases between. Germline V gives CDR1 MNHEY, CDR2 SVGAGI. The CDR3 totals 11 residues.

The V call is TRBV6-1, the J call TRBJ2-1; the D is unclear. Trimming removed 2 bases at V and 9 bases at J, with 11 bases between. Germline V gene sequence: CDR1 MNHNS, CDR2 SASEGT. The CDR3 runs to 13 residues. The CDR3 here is CASSEYLLAEQFF. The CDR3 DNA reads TGTGCCAGCAGTGAATATTTATTGGCTGAGCAGTTCTTC.

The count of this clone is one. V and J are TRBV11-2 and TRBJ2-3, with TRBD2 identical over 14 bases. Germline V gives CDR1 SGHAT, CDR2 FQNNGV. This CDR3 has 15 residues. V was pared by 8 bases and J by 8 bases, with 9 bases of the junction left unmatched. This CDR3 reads CASGQTSGGAATQYF. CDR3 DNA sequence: TGTGCCAGCGGTCAGACTAGCGGGGGGGCTGCTACGCAGTATTTT.

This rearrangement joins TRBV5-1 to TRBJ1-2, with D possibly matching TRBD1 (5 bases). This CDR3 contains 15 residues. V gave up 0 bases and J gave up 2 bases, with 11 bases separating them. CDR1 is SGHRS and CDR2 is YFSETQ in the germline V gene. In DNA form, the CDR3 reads TGCGCCAGCAGCTTGGGGGGGGGAGCCAACTATGGCTACACCTTC. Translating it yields CASSLGGGANYGYTF.

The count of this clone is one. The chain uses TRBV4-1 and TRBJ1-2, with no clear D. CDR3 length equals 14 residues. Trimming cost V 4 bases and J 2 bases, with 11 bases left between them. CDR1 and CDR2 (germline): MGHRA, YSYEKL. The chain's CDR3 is CASSPIRGNYGYTF. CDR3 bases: TGCGCCAGCAGCCCAATCCGGGGAAACTATGGCTACACCTTC.

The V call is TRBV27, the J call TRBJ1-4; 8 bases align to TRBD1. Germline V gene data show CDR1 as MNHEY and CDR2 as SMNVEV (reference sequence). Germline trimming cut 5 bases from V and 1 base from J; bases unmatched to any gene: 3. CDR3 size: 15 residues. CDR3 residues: CASSNGQGTNEKLFF. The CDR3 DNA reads TGTGCCAGCAGTAACGGACAGGGAACTAATGAAAAACTGTTTTTT.

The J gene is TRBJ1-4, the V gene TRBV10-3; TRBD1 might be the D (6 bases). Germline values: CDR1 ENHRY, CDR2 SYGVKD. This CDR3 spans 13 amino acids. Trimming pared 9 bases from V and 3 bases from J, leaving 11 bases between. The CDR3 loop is CAMAGQPNEKLFF. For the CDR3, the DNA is TGTGCCATGGCCGGACAGCCTAATGAAAAACTGTTTTTT.

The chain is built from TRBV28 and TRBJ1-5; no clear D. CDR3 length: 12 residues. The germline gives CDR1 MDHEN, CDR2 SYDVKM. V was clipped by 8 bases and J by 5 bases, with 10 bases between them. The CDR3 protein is CASPSPDQPQHF. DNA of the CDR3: TGTGCCAGCCCTAGCCCAGATCAGCCCCAGCATTTT. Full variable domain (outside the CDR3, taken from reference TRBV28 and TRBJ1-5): DVKVTQSSRYLVKRTGEKVFLECVQDMDHENMFWYRQDPGLGLRLIYFSYDVKMKEKGDIPEGYSVSREKKERFSLILESASTNQTSMYLCASPSPDQPQHFGDGTRLSIL.

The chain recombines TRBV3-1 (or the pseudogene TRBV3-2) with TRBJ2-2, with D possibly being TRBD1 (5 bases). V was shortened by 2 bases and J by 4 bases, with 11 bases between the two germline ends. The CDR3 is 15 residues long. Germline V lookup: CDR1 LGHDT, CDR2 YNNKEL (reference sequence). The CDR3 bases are TGTGCCAGCAGCCAAAGGACAAGGATCACCGGGGAGCTGTTTTTT. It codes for CASSQRTRITGELFF.

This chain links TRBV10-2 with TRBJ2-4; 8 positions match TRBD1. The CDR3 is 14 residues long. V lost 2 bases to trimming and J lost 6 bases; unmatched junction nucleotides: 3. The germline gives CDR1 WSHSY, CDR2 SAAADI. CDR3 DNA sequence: TGCGCCAGCAGTGAGCCCGGGACAGGAAACATTCAGTACTTC. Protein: CASSEPGTGNIQYF.

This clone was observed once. In DNA, the CDR3 is TGTGCCAGTAGGGGGGGTCTCAGACCTAGCCAAGAGACCCAGTACTTC. Translation: CASRGGLRPSQETQYF. J is TRBJ2-5 and V is TRBV19; D might be TRBD2 (6 bases). Trimming left V 6 bases short and J 1 base short, with 18 bases between. CDR1 and CDR2 (germline): LNHDA, SQIVND (reference sequence). CDR3 size: 16 residues.

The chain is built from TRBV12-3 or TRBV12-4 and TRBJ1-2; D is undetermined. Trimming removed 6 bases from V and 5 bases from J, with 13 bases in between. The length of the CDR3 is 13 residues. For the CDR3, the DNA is TGTGCCAGCAGGACGACGGGATCTTATGGCTACACCTTC. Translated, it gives CASRTTGSYGYTF.

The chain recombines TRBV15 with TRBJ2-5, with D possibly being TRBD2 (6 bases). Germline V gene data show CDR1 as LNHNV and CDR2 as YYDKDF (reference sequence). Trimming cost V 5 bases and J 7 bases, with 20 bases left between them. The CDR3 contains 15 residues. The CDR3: CATSGLPGYGRTQYF. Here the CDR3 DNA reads TGTGCCACCAGCGGACTCCCCGGATACGGGAGGACCCAGTACTTC.

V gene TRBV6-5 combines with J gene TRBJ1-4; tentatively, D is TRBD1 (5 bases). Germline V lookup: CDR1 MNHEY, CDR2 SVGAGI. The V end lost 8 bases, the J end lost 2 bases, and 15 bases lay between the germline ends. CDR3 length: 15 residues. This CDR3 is CASDARRGTNEKLFF. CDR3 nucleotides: TGTGCCAGCGACGCCCGGCGGGGCACTAATGAAAAACTGTTTTTT.

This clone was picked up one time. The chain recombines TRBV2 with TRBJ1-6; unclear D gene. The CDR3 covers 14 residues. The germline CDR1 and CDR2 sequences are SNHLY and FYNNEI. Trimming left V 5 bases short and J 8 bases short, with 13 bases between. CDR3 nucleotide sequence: TGTGCCAGCAGTAAGGGAGATGTAGATTCACCCCTCCACTTT. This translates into CASSKGDVDSPLHF.

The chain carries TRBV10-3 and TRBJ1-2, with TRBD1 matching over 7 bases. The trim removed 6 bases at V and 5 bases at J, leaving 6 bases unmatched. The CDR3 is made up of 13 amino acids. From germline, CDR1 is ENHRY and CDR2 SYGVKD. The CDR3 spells CAISPTGFYGYTF. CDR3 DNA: TGTGCCATCAGCCCGACAGGGTTTTATGGCTACACCTTC.

CDR3 DNA: TGTGCCAGCAGTCCTTTACGGACTAGCGGGGTCTACAATGAGCAGTTCTTC. Translated: CASSPLRTSGVYNEQFF. The J gene is TRBJ2-1, the V gene TRBV28, with 12 bases that match TRBD2. The CDR3 loop spans 17 amino acids. The germline CDR1 and CDR2 sequences are MDHEN and SYDVKM. With 5 bases clipped from V and 3 bases from J, the junction kept 8 bases outside the gene matches.

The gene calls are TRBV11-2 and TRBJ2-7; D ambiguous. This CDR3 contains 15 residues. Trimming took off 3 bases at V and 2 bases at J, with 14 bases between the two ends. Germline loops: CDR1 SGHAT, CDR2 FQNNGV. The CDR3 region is CASSFGISVTYEQYV. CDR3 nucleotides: TGTGCCAGCAGCTTCGGTATCTCGGTAACCTACGAGCAGTACGTC.

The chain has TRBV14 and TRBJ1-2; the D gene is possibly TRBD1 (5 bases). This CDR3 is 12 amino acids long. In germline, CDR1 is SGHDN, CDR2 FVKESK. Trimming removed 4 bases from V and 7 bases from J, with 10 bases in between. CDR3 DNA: TGTGCCAGCAGCCCCGGGGGGGGTGGCTACACCTTC. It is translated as CASSPGGGGYTF.

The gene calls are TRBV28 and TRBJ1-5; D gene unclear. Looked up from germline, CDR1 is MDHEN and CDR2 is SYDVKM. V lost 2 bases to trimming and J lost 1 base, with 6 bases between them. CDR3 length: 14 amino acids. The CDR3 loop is CASSLHGSNQPQHF. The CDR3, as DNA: TGTGCCAGCAGTTTACACGGGAGCAATCAGCCCCAGCATTTT.

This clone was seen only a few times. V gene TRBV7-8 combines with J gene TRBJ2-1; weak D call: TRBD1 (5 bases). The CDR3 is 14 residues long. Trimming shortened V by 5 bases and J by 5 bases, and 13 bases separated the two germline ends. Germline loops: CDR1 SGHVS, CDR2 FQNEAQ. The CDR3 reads CASSPRWTNNEQFF. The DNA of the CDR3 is TGTGCCAGCAGCCCCCGATGGACAAACAATGAGCAGTTCTTC.

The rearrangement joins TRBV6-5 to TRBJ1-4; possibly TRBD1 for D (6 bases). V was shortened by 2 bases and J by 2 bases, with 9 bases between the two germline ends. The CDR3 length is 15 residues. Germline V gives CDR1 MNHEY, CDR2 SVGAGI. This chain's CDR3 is CASSYGGATNEKLFF. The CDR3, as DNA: TGTGCCAGCAGTTACGGGGGGGCTACTAATGAAAAACTGTTTTTT.

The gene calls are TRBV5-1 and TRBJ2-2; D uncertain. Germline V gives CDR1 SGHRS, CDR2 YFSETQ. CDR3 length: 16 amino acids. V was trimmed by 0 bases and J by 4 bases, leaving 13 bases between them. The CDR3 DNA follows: TGCGCCAGCAGCTTGGGAAGCCTAACCACCACCGGGGAGCTGTTTTTT. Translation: CASSLGSLTTTGELFF. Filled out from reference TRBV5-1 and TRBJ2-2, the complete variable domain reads KAGVTQTPRYLIKTRGQQVTLSCSPISGHRSVSWYQQTPGQGLQFLFEYFSETQRNKGNFPGRFSGRQFSNSRSEMNVSTLELGDSALYLCASSLGSLTTTGELFFGEGSRLTVL.

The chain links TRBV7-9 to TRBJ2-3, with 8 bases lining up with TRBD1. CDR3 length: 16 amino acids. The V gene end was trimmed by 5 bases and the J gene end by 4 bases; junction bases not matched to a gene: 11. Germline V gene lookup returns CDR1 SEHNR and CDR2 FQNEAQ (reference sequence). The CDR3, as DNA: TGTGCCAGCAGCCTACGGACAGGGCGGGGAGCAGATACGCAGTATTTT. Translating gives CASSLRTGRGADTQYF. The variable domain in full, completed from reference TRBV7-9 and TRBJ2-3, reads DTGVSQNPRHKITKRGQNVTFRCDPISEHNRLYWYRQTLGQGPEFLTYFQNEAQLEKSRLLSDRFSAERPKGSFSTLEIQRTEQGDSAMYLCASSLRTGRGADTQYFGPGTRLTVL.

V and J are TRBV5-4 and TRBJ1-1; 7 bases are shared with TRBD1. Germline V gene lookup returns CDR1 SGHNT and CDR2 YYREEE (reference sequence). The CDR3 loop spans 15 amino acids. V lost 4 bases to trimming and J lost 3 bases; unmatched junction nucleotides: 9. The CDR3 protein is CASSQQGRADTEAFF. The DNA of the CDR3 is TGTGCCAGCAGCCAACAGGGGCGGGCGGACACTGAAGCTTTCTTT.

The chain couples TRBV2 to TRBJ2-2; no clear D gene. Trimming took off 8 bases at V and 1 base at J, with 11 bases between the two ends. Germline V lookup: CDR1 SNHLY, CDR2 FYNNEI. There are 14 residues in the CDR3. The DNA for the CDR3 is TGTGCCAGCGTTCGCGTTTTGAACACCGGGGAGCTGTTTTTT. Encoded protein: CASVRVLNTGELFF.